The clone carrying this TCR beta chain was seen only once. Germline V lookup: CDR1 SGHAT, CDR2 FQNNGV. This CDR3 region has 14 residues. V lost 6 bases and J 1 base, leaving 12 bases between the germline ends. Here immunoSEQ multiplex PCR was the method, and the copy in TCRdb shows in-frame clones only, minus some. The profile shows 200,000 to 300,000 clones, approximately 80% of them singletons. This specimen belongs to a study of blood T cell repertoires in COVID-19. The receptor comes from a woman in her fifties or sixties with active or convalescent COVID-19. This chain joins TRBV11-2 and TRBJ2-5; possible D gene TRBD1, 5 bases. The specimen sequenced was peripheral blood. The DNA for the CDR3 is TGTGCCAGCAGAATGGTACAGGTCCAAGAGACCCAGTACTTC. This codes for CASRMVQVQETQYF.